This is a list of T cell receptor beta chains from one sample in a study of CD8 T cells in Susac syndrome. TCRdb independently ran MiXCR on the immunoSEQ multiplex PCR reads; one entry per CDR3 protein. The data show a few hundred thousand distinct CDR3 sequences, 95% seen once. The sample comprised CD4+ T cells from PBMCs. The receptors stem from a human donor with multiple sclerosis. Both conserved end residues are part of each CDR3. The order of the fields is V gene, J gene, D gene, clone size, CDR3 protein, CDR3 DNA. The D gene is left open where the match is weak. Where a row states a size, it is once, few, many or the class of an expanded clone; other rows omit it.

TRBV6-5,TRBJ1-3,-,-,CASRPGVSGNTIYF,TGTGCCAGCAGACCAGGGGTCTCTGGAAACACCATATATTTT
TRBV7-8,TRBJ2-3,TRBD2,-,CASSARQRERTDTQYF,TGTGCCAGCAGCGCCCGTCAGCGGGAGCGCACAGATACGCAGTATTTT
TRBV27,TRBJ2-4,TRBD1,-,CASRRQGSKNIQYF,TGTGCCAGCAGGCGACAGGGATCCAAAAACATTCAGTACTTC
TRBV3-1,TRBJ1-2,TRBD1,-,CASSQAAGQLYGYTF,TGTGCCAGCAGCCAAGCCGCGGGACAGCTCTATGGCTACACCTTC
TRBV12-3/TRBV12-4,TRBJ1-2,-,once,CASSPITQKGYTF,TGTGCCAGCAGTCCAATAACCCAGAAGGGCTACACCTTC
TRBV12-3/TRBV12-4,TRBJ1-2,-,-,CASSQVRPGDYGYTF,TGTGCCAGCAGCCAAGTACGGCCGGGGGACTATGGCTACACCTTC
TRBV9,TRBJ1-2,-,-,CASSVGQKLNYGYTF,TGTGCCAGCAGCGTGGGTCAGAAGCTTAACTATGGCTACACCTTC
TRBV27,TRBJ2-7,-,-,CASTSSSGHEQYF,TGTGCCAGCACGTCCTCAAGCGGACACGAGCAGTACTTC
TRBV29-1,TRBJ1-2,-,-,CSHEGNYGYTF,TGCAGCCACGAGGGTAACTATGGCTACACCTTC
TRBV6-5,TRBJ1-1,-,-,CATHEREAFF,TGTGCCACCCACGAGAGGGAAGCTTTCTTT
TRBV2,TRBJ1-6,-,-,CASTPDGPNSPLHF,TGTGCCAGCACCCCTGATGGACCAAATTCACCCCTCCACTTT
TRBV12-3/TRBV12-4,TRBJ2-2,-,-,CASRAGVVTGELFF,TGTGCCAGCAGAGCAGGGGTTGTCACCGGGGAGCTGTTTTTT
TRBV20-1,TRBJ2-7,TRBD1,-,CSARTGGSYEQYF,TGCAGTGCTAGGACAGGGGGCTCCTACGAGCAGTACTTC
TRBV20-1,TRBJ2-3,-,few,CSVASTDTQYF,TGCAGTGTAGCTAGCACAGATACGCAGTATTTT
TRBV28,TRBJ2-1,-,once,CASSLRARSYNEQFF,TGTGCCAGCAGTTTAAGAGCGCGCTCCTACAATGAGCAGTTCTTC
TRBV29-1,TRBJ2-1,-,-,CSVEDSVRDEQFF,TGCAGCGTTGAAGATAGTGTCCGGGATGAGCAGTTCTTC
TRBV30,TRBJ2-2,TRBD1,-,CAWRGTGDTGELFF,TGTGCCTGGAGGGGGACAGGGGACACCGGGGAGCTGTTTTTT
TRBV14,TRBJ1-1,-,-,CASSPPRGRANTEAFF,TGTGCCAGCAGCCCCCCCCGGGGTCGGGCGAACACTGAAGCTTTCTTT
TRBV29-1,TRBJ2-7,-,once,CSVARSGRSYEQYF,TGCAGCGTCGCCCGTAGCGGACGATCCTACGAGCAGTACTTC
TRBV1,TRBJ1-3,-,-,CTSSRLQGNSGNTIYF,TGCACCAGCAGTCGTCTCCAGGGTAACTCTGGAAACACCATATATTTT